The TCR beta chain under discussion was sequenced for a study of cytomegalovirus exposure and HLA in healthy donors. The CDR3 is 12 residues long. Trimming cost V 7 bases and J 9 bases; bases outside gene matches: 9. Germline V CDR1 and CDR2: SQVTM, ANQGSEA. The PCR used 60 Vbeta and 13 Jbeta primers. Profiled with immunoSEQ multiplex PCR; TCRdb holds only in-frame clones, not every one. The profile shows about 100,000 clones, 65% to 80% of them singletons. The chain joins TRBV29-1 to TRBJ2-4; 7 bases match TRBD2. The TCR was taken from a man aged 40-49 years in good health and CMV-seropositive. Sample: PBMCs. The CDR3 loop is CSAQAGLAIQYF. CDR3 DNA sequence: TGCAGCGCACAAGCGGGGCTGGCCATTCAGTACTTC.